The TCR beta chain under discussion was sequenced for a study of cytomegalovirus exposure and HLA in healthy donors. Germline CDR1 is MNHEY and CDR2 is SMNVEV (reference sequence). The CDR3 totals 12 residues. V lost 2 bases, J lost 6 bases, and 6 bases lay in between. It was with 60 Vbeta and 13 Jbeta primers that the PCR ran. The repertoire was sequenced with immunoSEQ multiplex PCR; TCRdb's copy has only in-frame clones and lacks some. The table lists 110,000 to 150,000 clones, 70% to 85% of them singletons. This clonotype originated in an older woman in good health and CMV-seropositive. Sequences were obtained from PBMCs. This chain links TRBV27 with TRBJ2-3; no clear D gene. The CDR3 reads CASSLGRDTQYF. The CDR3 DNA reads TGTGCCAGCAGTTTAGGCAGGGATACGCAGTATTTT.